Included here is one TCR beta chain sequence, with context. The sample belongs to a study of blood T cell repertoires in COVID-19. Study as a whole: The United States, Italy and Spain provided the acute and convalescent COVID-19 samples.

Libraries were prepared by immunoSEQ multiplex PCR; TCRdb keeps only in-frame clonotypes and omits some of them. The data hold about 120,000 clones, with around four fifths observed a single time. Germline V gene sequence: CDR1 SQVTM, CDR2 ANQGSEA. V was cut by 5 bases and J by 5 bases, with 12 bases left in between. This CDR3 is 12 amino acids long. This receptor was taken from a man in his sixties with acute or convalescent COVID-19. Sequenced material: peripheral blood. The chain links TRBV29-1 to TRBJ1-1; D uncertain. The CDR3 reads CSVRAAGTEAFF. For the CDR3, the DNA is TGCAGCGTTCGAGCAGCGGGTACTGAAGCTTTCTTT.